Below are 14 T cell receptor beta chains sequenced from a single sample in a study of cytomegalovirus exposure and HLA in healthy donors. PCR involved 60 Vbeta and 13 Jbeta primers. TCRdb's table, derived via immunoSEQ multiplex PCR, lists solely in-frame clones and lacks some. Of fewer than 85,000 clones listed, about 79% are singletons. Sequencing was done on a sample of PBMCs. Source of these receptors: a male donor in good health and CMV-seropositive.

This sequence joins TRBV4-3 and TRBJ1-1; TRBD1 agrees at 8 bases. The length of the CDR3 is 15 residues. Germline trimming cut 4 bases from V and 2 bases from J; bases unmatched to any gene: 6. Germline CDR1 and CDR2: LGHNA and YSLEER. CDR3 sequence (DNA): TGCGCCAGCAGCCTATGGACAGGGTCAAACACTGAAGCTTTCTTT. Encoded protein: CASSLWTGSNTEAFF.

The chain joins TRBV15 to TRBJ1-3, with D uncertain. Trimming took 3 bases from V and 0 from J, leaving 6 bases between them. Germline CDR1 and CDR2: LNHNV and YYDKDF (reference sequence). This CDR3 has 14 residues. The CDR3 DNA sequence: TGTGCCACCAGCAGCGGAGGCTCTGGAAACACCATATATTTT. Its translation is CATSSGGSGNTIYF.

The V gene is TRBV25-1, the J gene TRBJ1-5; the D gene is possibly TRBD1 (6 bases). The V end was cut by 5 bases, the J end by 6 bases, with 14 bases between. CDR1 MGHDK and CDR2 SYGVNS come from the germline V gene. This CDR3 is 14 amino acids long. The CDR3 nucleotides read TGTGCCAGCAGTTTCGGGGGGGCTGGTCAGCCCCAGCATTTT. As protein: CASSFGGAGQPQHF.

This clone was found a few times. This chain connects TRBV2 to TRBJ2-7; TRBD2 matches 14 bases. V lost 9 bases and J lost 4; bases outside the gene matches: 2. Germline V gene data show CDR1 as SNHLY and CDR2 as FYNNEI. This CDR3 is 13 amino acids long. This CDR3 is CARGTSGGYEQYF. The DNA of the CDR3 is TGTGCCAGAGGGACTAGCGGGGGTTACGAGCAGTACTTC.

The chain couples TRBV29-1 to TRBJ2-7; D call uncertain. CDR1 is SQVTM and CDR2 is ANQGSEA in the germline V gene. The CDR3 runs to 13 residues. Deletions cut 1 base from V and 0 bases from J, with 7 bases between. The CDR3 is CSVEVTGSYEQYF. The CDR3 nucleotides read TGCAGCGTTGAAGTTACGGGCTCCTACGAGCAGTACTTC.

This sequence joins TRBV28 and TRBJ1-5, with 8 positions matching TRBD1. Per the germline V gene, CDR1 is MDHEN and CDR2 is SYDVKM. The CDR3 is 14 amino acids. V lost 10 bases and J lost 0; bases outside the gene matches: 5. The DNA for the CDR3 is TGTGCCACCCGGACAGGGTATAGCAATCAGCCCCAGCATTTT. Protein: CATRTGYSNQPQHF.

The gene calls are TRBV7-9 and TRBJ2-1, with TRBD2 identical over 8 bases. The junction had 16 bases not matched to a gene; V was cut back by 6 bases and J by 12 bases. The germline CDR1 and CDR2 sequences are SEHNR and FQNEAQ (reference sequence). The CDR3 sequence is 15 residues long. The CDR3 bases are TGTGCCAGCAGGCTTTCCCGGGTGGGGAGCGGGAGGCAGTTCTTC. Protein: CASRLSRVGSGRQFF.

The chain couples TRBV29-1 to TRBJ2-7, with TRBD2 matching 10 bases. Germline V gene data show CDR1 as SQVTM and CDR2 as ANQGSEA. The CDR3 covers 14 residues. Germline trimming cut 4 bases from V and 3 bases from J; bases unmatched to any gene: 6. The CDR3 coding sequence is TGCAGCGTTGTTTCTACTAGCGGGATCTACGAGCAGTACTTC. This sequence encodes CSVVSTSGIYEQYF.

The chain joins TRBV28 to TRBJ1-5, with 9 bases that match TRBD1. J was trimmed by 2 bases and V by 5 bases; bases with no gene match: 16. This CDR3 has 19 residues. Germline-derived CDR1 and CDR2 are MDHEN and SYDVKM. The CDR3 protein is CASSRLAGQGPGGNQPQHF. The DNA of the CDR3 is TGTGCCAGCAGTCGACTTGCGGGACAGGGACCTGGTGGCAATCAGCCCCAGCATTTT.

The rearrangement links TRBV7-2 to TRBJ1-4; D gene unclear. CDR1 and CDR2 from the germline V gene are SGHTA and FQGNSA. The CDR3 runs 14 residues. Between the trimmed V and J ends, which lost 2 bases and 4 bases, there was a span of 8 bases. The CDR3 is CASSLRGNNEKLFF. The CDR3 DNA is TGTGCCAGCAGCTTAAGAGGGAATAATGAAAAACTGTTTTTT. Drawing the rest from reference TRBV7-2 and TRBJ1-4, the complete variable domain is GAGVSQSPSNKVTEKGKDVELRCDPISGHTALYWYRQSLGQGLEFLIYFQGNSAPDKSGLPSDRFSAERTGGSVSTLTIQRTQQEDSAVYLCASSLRGNNEKLFFGSGTQLSVL.

There are a few counts of this clone. The V gene is TRBV5-5, the J gene TRBJ2-7, with D uncertain. V lost 0 bases and J 4 bases, leaving 17 bases between the germline ends. Germline CDR1 SGHKS, CDR2 YYEKEE (reference sequence). This CDR3 has 16 residues. Written as DNA, the CDR3 is TGTGCCAGCAGCTTGGCCCTTCGCTCCCTATCATACGAGCAGTACTTC. Encoded protein: CASSLALRSLSYEQYF.

The chain couples TRBV5-1 to TRBJ2-7; 7 bases map to TRBD2. The length of the CDR3 is 16 residues. Trimming removed 0 bases from V and 6 bases from J; junction bases left unmatched: 12. Germline V gene lookup returns CDR1 SGHRS and CDR2 YFSETQ. CDR3 DNA sequence: TGCGCCAGCAGCTTGGATGCTTGGGCGGGAGCTAGCGAGCAGTACTTC. This gives the protein CASSLDAWAGASEQYF.

This clone was found once. This chain connects TRBV19 to TRBJ1-5; D perhaps matches TRBD1 (5 bases). Germline CDR1 LNHDA, CDR2 SQIVND (reference sequence). The CDR3 sequence is 15 residues long. Trimming stripped 3 bases from V and 6 bases from J, with 15 bases between. CDR3 sequence: CASSMSQGMAQPQHF. The CDR3, as DNA: TGTGCCAGTAGTATGTCGCAGGGAATGGCTCAGCCCCAGCATTTT.

The chain uses TRBV7-9 and TRBJ2-7, with 10 bases fitting TRBD1. After removal of 5 bases from V and 3 bases from J, the junction contained 13 bases not matched to a gene. Germline CDR1 SEHNR, CDR2 FQNEAQ (reference sequence). The CDR3 runs 17 residues. CDR3: CASSPPIETGGYYEQYF. DNA of the CDR3: TGTGCCAGCAGCCCCCCCATTGAGACAGGGGGCTACTACGAGCAGTACTTC.